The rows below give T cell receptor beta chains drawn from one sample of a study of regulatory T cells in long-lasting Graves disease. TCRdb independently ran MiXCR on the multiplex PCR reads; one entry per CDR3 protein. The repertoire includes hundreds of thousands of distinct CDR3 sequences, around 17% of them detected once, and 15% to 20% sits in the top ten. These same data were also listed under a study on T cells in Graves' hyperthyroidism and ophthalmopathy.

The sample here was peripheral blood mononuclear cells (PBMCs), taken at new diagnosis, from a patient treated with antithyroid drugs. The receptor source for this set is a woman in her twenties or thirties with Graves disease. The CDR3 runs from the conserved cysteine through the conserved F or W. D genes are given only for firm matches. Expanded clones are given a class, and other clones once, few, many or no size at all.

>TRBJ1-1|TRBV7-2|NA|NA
CASSTRGRMNTEAFF
TGTGCCAGCAGCACTAGGGGACGGATGAACACTGAAGCTTTCTTT
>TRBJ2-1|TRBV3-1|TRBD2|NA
CASSLPAGALNEQFF
TGTGCCAGCAGCCTGCCAGCGGGAGCCCTCAATGAGCAGTTCTTC
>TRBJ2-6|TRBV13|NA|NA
CASRLTGSGADVLTF
TGTGCCAGCAGACTTACAGGGTCTGGGGCCGACGTCCTGACTTTC
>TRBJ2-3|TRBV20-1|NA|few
CSAHPPPGSDTQYF
TGCAGTGCCCACCCCCCACCGGGGTCAGATACGCAGTATTTT
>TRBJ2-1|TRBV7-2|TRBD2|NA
CASSEIAGASNEQFF
TGTGCCAGCAGCGAAATAGCGGGGGCGTCCAACGAGCAGTTCTTC
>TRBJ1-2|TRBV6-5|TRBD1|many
CASSLAGTDPYGYTF
TGTGCCAGCAGTTTAGCCGGGACAGACCCTTATGGCTACACCTTC
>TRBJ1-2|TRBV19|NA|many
CASSPRGLYYGYTF
TGTGCCAGTAGTCCCCGGGGACTGTACTATGGCTACACCTTC
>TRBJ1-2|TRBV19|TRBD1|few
CASRLQGDYGYTF
TGTGCCAGTAGATTACAGGGGGACTATGGCTACACCTTC
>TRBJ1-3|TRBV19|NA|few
CASSAPRTYGNTIYF
TGTGCCAGTAGTGCGCCGAGAACTTACGGAAACACCATATATTTT
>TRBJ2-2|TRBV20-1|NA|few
CSARDYRGGNGELFF
TGCAGTGCTAGAGACTACAGGGGGGGGAACGGGGAGCTGTTTTTT
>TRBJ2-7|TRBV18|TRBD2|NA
CASSPGSGSPYEQYF
TGTGCCAGCTCACCGGGGAGCGGGAGTCCCTACGAGCAGTACTTC
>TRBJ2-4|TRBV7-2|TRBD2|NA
CASSNGLAGPYIQYF
TGTGCCAGCAGCAACGGACTAGCGGGACCTTACATTCAGTACTTC
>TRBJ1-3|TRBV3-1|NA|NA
CASMGTSSGNTIYF
TGTGCCAGCATGGGGACAAGCTCTGGAAACACCATATATTTT
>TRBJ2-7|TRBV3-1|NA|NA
CASSLNTPHEQYF
TGTGCCAGCAGCCTTAATACCCCCCACGAGCAGTACTTC
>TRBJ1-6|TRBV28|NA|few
CASSSPSSYNSPLHF
TGTGCCAGCAGCTCGCCGAGCTCCTATAATTCACCCCTCCACTTT
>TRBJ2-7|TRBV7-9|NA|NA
CASSARQASSYEQYF
TGTGCCAGCAGCGCTCGACAGGCCAGCTCCTACGAGCAGTACTTC
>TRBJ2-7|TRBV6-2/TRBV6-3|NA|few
CASSQNSGSYGQYF
TGTGCCAGCAGTCAGAACTCAGGGTCCTACGGGCAGTACTTC
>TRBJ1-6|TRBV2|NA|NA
CASSGSQVSSPLHF
TGTGCCAGCAGTGGGAGTCAGGTTTCTTCACCCCTCCACTTT
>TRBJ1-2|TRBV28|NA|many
CASSLGRAGDYGYTF
TGTGCCAGCAGTTTGGGGAGGGCGGGGGACTATGGCTACACCTTC
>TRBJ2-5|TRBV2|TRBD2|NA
CASRRESETQYF
TGTGCCAGCAGGCGGGAGTCGGAGACCCAGTACTTC
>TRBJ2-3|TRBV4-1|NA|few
CASSQYSDSTDTQYF
TGCGCCAGCAGCCAATACTCGGACAGCACAGATACGCAGTATTTT
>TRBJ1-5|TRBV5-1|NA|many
CASSLGDTFNQPQHF
TGCGCCAGCAGTCTGGGGGACACTTTCAATCAGCCCCAGCATTTT
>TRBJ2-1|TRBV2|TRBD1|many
CASSEVQGDYNEQFF
TGTGCCAGCAGTGAGGTACAGGGGGACTACAATGAGCAGTTCTTC
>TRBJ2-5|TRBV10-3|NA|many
CAISGDGETQYF
TGTGCCATCAGTGGGGACGGGGAGACCCAGTACTTC
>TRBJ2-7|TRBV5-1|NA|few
CASSAMGSYEQYF
TGCGCCAGCAGCGCTATGGGTTCCTACGAGCAGTACTTC
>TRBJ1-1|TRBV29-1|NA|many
CSVGDGGIPEAFF
TGCAGCGTTGGGGATGGGGGAATCCCTGAAGCTTTCTTT
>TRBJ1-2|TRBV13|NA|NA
CASSLRQSGNYGYTF
TGTGCCAGCAGCTTAAGACAGTCGGGCAACTATGGCTACACCTTC
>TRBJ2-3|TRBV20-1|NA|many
CSASGTDTQYF
TGCAGTGCTAGTGGCACAGATACGCAGTATTTT
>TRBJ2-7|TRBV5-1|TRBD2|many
CASSLGTSGTYEQYF
TGTGCCAGCAGCTTAGGGACTAGCGGCACCTACGAGCAGTACTTC
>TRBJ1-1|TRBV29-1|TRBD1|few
CSVPRTGGVMNTEAFF
TGCAGCGTCCCGCGGACAGGGGGCGTTATGAACACTGAAGCTTTCTTT
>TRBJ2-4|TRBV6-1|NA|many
CASSRGDRGAKNIQYF
TGTGCCAGCAGCCGAGGGGACCGGGGGGCCAAAAACATTCAGTACTTC
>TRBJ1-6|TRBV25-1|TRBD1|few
CASSKTGGLNSPLHF
TGTGCCAGCAGTAAGACAGGGGGCTTGAATTCACCCCTCCACTTT
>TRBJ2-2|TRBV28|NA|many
CASRRDSPTGELFF
TGTGCCAGCAGAAGGGACTCCCCCACCGGGGAGCTGTTTTTT
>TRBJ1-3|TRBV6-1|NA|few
CASSEALSSSGNTIYF
TGTGCCAGCAGTGAAGCGCTCTCGAGCTCTGGAAACACCATATATTTT
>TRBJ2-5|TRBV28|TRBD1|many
CASKHLGQGGETQYF
TGTGCCAGCAAGCACCTAGGACAGGGTGGGGAGACCCAGTACTTC
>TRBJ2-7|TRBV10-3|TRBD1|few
CAIRQGANYEQYF
TGTGCCATCAGACAGGGGGCGAACTACGAGCAGTACTTC
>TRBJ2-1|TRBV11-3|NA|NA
CASSGLTYNEQFF
TGTGCCAGCAGCGGGCTGACTTACAATGAGCAGTTCTTC
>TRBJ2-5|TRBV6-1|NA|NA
CASRASNQETQYF
TGTGCCAGCAGGGCGTCCAACCAAGAGACCCAGTACTTC
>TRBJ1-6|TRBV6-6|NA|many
CASSYSGGFDSPLHF
TGTGCCAGCAGTTACTCGGGAGGGTTTGATTCACCCCTCCACTTT
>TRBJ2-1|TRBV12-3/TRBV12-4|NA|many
CASRTGRAYNEQFF
TGTGCCAGCAGGACGGGGCGGGCCTACAATGAGCAGTTCTTC
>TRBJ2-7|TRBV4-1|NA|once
CASSGGVGAYEQYF
TGCGCCAGCAGTGGGGGAGTGGGCGCGTACGAGCAGTACTTC
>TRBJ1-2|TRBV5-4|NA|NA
CASSLKFVVYPNYGYTF
TGTGCCAGCAGCTTGAAGTTTGTTGTGTACCCTAACTATGGCTACACCTTC